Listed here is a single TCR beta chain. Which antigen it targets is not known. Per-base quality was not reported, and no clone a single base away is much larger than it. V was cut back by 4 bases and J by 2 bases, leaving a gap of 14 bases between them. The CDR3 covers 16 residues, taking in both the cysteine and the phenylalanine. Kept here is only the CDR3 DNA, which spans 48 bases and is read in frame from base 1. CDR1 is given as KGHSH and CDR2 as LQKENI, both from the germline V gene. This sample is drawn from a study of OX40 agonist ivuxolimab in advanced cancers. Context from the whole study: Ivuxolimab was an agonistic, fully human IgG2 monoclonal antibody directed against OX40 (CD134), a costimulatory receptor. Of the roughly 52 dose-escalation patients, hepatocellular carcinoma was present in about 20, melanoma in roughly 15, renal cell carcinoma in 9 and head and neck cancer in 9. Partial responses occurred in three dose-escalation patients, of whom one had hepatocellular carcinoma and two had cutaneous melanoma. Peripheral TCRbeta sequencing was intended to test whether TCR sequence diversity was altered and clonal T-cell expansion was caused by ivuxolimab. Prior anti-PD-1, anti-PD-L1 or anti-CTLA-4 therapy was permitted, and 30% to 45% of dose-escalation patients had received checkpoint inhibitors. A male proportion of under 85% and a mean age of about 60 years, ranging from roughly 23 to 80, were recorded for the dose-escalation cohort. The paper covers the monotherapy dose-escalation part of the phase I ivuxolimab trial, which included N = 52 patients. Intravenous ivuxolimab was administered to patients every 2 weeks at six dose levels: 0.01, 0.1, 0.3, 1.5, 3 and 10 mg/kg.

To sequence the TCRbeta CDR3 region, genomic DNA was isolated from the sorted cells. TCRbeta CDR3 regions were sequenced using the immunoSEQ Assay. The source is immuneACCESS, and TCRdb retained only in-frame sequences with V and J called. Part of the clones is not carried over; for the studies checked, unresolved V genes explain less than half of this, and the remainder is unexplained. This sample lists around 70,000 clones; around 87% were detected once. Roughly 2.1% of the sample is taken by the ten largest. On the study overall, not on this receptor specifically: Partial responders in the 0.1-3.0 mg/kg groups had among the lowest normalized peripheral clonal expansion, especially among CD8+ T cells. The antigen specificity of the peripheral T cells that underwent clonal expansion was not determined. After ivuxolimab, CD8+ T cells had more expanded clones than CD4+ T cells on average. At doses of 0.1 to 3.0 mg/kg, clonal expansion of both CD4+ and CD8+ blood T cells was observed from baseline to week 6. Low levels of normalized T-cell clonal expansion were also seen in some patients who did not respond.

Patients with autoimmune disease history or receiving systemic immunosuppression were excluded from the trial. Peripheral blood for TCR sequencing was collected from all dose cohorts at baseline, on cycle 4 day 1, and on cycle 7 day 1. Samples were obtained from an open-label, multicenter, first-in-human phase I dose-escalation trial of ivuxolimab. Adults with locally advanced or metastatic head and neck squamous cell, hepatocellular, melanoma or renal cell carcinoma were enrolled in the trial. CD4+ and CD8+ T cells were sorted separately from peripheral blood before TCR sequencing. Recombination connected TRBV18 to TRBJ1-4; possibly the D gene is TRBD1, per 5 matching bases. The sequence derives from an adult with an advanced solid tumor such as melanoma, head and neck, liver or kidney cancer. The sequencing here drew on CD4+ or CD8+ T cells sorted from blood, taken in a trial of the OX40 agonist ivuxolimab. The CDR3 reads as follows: CASSQGIAGTNEKLFF. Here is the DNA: TGTGCCAGCTCACAGGGGATAGCCGGGACTAATGAAAAACTGTTTTTT.